The TCR beta chain described here comes from a study of T-cell memory formation after mild COVID-19 listed by TCRdb under 2021. In terms of the full investigation: TCR sequence clusters from the two donors were found to be largely donor specific. In a couple of donors, T-cell clones that expanded and contracted after mild COVID-19 were followed by sequencing TCRalpha and TCRbeta repertoires longitudinally. The cohort comprised two young, previously healthy adult volunteers, one female and one male.

PBMCs were isolated by Ficoll-Paque density gradient centrifugation. Results and caveats for the whole study, not just this receptor: Contracting CD4+ clones were found mainly in CM and EM memory subsets, while CD8+ clones were enriched in EMRA. The study included only a couple of mild cases, and larger cohorts that include severe cases with pre-infection samples were judged to be necessary. The second-wave clones that peaked on day 37 were not confirmed to be SARS-CoV-2 specific. Some responding clones were detected in pre-infection memory, which suggested that pre-existing cross-reactive memory T cells had joined the SARS-CoV-2 response. Clones contracting from day 15 to 85 had balanced CD4/CD8 phenotypes, while a second wave expanding from day 15 to 37 was biased towards CD4+.

TCRdb lists the instrument as Illumina NovaSeq 6000. TCRalpha and TCRbeta cDNA libraries were built by 5'RACE with constant-segment primers, adding sample barcodes and unique molecular identifiers. RNA was extracted from every sample with Trizol reagent. The libraries were amplified in two PCR steps, and the second step added a second sample barcode and Illumina TruSeq adapters. Libraries were sequenced on an Illumina NovaSeq with 2 x 150 bp paired-end reads. In the paper's pipeline: The reads were demultiplexed and collapsed into UMI-guided consensus sequences using migec v1.2.7. Using mixcr v2.1.11, UMI consensuses were aligned to TRA and TRB V and J templates and then assembled into clonotypes. A clonotype was counted as expanded or contracted only when both edgeR and NoisET called the clonotype significant, with the noise models trained on biological replicates. For edgeR calls, the cutoffs were a false discovery rate-adjusted p below 0.01 and a log2 fold-change threshold of 1. As an exploratory analysis of dynamics, max-normalized trajectories of the 1000 most abundant clonotypes were examined by PCA with hierarchical clustering. Each responding clone was given a CD4 or CD8 phenotype based on the CD4+ and CD8+ repertoires, which had been sequenced separately. TCRdb applied fastp at Q25 and MiXCR to the public reads, then kept only in-frame beta chains. All rows with the same CDR3 protein become a single entry with the most common DNA and genes. The authors' filters were not applied to this entry. The sample table holds 250,000 to 400,000 distinct CDR3 sequences, of which around 15% were seen once. Together, the top ten hold 21% of the sample.

Many counts were recorded for this clonotype. It has no known antigen specificity. The record has no base qualities; no much larger clone is one base away. The CDR3 has 11 amino acids, counting the end cysteine and phenylalanine. The retained sequence is limited to the CDR3, 33 bases, with the frame set at the first base. V lost 8 bases and J lost 3 bases; the stretch between them is 6 bases long. Sequencing was performed on PBMCs or a T cell subset sorted from them (not recorded which). The sequence derives from a man between 18 and 35 years old who had mild COVID-19 (a few samples of this study predate the infection). The sample titles of this study are shuffled in the database, so cell type and time point are left out; the donor was told from shared clones. This receptor chain uses TRBV12-3 or TRBV12-4 and TRBJ2-3; a confident D gene designation cannot be given. The CDR3 loop reads CASGRTDTQYF. The DNA sequence follows: TGTGCCAGCGGCCGGACAGATACGCAGTATTTT.